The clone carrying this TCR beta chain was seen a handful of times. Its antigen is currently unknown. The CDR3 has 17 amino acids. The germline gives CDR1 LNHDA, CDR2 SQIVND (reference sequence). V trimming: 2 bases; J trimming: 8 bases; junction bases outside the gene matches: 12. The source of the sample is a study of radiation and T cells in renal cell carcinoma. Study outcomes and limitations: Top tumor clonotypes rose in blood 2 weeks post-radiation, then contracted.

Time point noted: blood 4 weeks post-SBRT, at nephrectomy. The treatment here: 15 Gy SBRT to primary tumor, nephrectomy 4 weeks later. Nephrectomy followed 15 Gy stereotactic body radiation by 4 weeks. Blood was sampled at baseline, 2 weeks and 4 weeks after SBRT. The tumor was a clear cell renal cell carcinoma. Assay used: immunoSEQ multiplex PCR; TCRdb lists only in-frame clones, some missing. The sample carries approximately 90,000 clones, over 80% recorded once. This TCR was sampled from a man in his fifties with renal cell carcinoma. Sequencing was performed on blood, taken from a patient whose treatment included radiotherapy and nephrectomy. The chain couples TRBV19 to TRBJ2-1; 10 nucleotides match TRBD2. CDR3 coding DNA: TGTGCCAGTAGTATAACCCTGGCTAGCGGGAGTTTTTATGAGCAGTTCTTC. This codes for CASSITLASGSFYEQFF.